The clone carrying this T cell receptor beta chain came up a few times. Antigen specificity is unknown. This record belongs to a study of beta chain features in type 1 diabetes. Study-level background: Patients looked much like healthy donors when it came to age, gender and cell yields.

This CDR3 has 13 amino acids. V was clipped by 3 bases and J by 8 bases, with 11 bases between them. The germline V gene encodes CDR1 SGDLS and CDR2 YYNGEE. General study results and limits: For Type 1 diabetes patients, all four CD4+ subsets carried TCRB CDR3s that were moderately but significantly shorter. Type 1 diabetes patients showed fewer insertions and more deletions at VDJ junctions. cDNA-based sequencing might over-represent cells highly expressing TCR. A greater similarity of naive, central memory and Treg TCRB repertoires was seen among patients than among healthy donors.

Sequencing targeted expressed TCRB transcripts, as all isolated RNA had been reverse transcribed. TCRdb's table, derived via immunoSEQ multiplex PCR, lists solely in-frame clones and lacks some. The repertoire consists of under 300,000 clones, with just over 20% occurring once and the leading ten covering less than 0.035%. V gene TRBV9 combines with J gene TRBJ1-4; D is undetermined. The clonotype was recovered from a woman in her forties with type 1 diabetes. Sequenced input: naive CD4+ T cells from blood. The CDR3 spells CASSATTREKLFF. In nucleotides, the CDR3 is TGTGCCAGCAGCGCAACGACCAGGGAAAAACTGTTTTTT.